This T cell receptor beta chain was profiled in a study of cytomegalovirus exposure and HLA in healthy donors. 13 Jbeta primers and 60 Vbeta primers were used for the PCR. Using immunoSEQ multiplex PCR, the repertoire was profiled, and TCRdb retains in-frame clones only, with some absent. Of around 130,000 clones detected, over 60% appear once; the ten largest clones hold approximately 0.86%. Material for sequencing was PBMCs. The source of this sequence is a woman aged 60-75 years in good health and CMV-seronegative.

The CDR3 sequence: CASSPWGSGTDTQYF. The CDR3 bases are TGCGCCAGCAGCCCCTGGGGTAGCGGCACAGATACGCAGTATTTT. This sequence joins TRBV5-1 and TRBJ2-3; D might be TRBD2 (5 bases). The CDR3 totals 15 residues. Trimming took 4 bases from V and 1 from J, leaving 13 bases between them. Germline V gives CDR1 SGHRS, CDR2 YFSETQ.